Sequencing of this T cell receptor beta chain was carried out in a study of cytomegalovirus exposure and HLA in healthy donors. The V gene lost 1 base and the J gene lost 0 bases, with 10 bases spanning the gap. This CDR3 is built from 16 residues. Germline CDR1 is SGHDN and CDR2 is FVKESK. Primers included in the PCR were 60 Vbeta and 13 Jbeta primers. Libraries were prepared by immunoSEQ multiplex PCR; TCRdb keeps only in-frame clonotypes and omits some of them. The top ten hold 0.71% of the sample, which has under 250,000 clones, over 80% seen once. Sequenced sample: PBMCs. The chain employs TRBV14 and TRBJ1-3; D gene unclear. The clonotype originates from a boy between 2 and 15 years old in good health and CMV-seronegative. The CDR3 loop reads CASSQGQAYSGNTIYF. The CDR3 DNA sequence: TGTGCCAGCAGCCAAGGACAAGCATACTCTGGAAACACCATATATTTT. Full variable domain (rest looked up from reference TRBV14 and TRBJ1-3): EAGVTQFPSHSVIEKGQTVTLRCDPISGHDNLYWYRRVMGKEIKFLLHFVKESKQDESGMPNNRFLAERTGGTYSTLKVQPAELEDSGVYFCASSQGQAYSGNTIYFGEGSWLTVV.